This TCR beta chain was documented in a study of T cells in Graves' hyperthyroidism and ophthalmopathy. Exclusion criteria comprised uncontrolled infection, other autoimmune disease, pregnancy or lactation. Diagnoses used clinical symptoms, serum thyroxine and TRAb, thyroid ultrasound and orbital computed tomography. This CDR3 is built from 17 residues. J lost 1 base, V lost 4 bases, and 11 bases had no gene match. Germline CDR1 and CDR2: MNHEY and SVGAGI. This clonotype was counted a few times. What was amplified from RNA transcripts were TCR beta CDR3 regions. HTBI primers were employed in a first-round RT-PCR of the TCR CDR3. MiXCR, applied by TCRdb to the multiplex PCR reads, yields one record per CDR3 protein. The sample lists over 500,000 distinct CDR3 sequences; about a sixth were seen once.

The sample comprised blood. This sequence originates from a woman under 30 with Graves' ophthalmopathy. This chain uses TRBV6-5 with TRBJ1-1; TRBD1 matches 8 bases. The CDR3 is CASSSRTGLLGNTEAFF. The CDR3 DNA reads as TGTGCCAGCAGTTCAAGGACAGGGCTTTTGGGGAACACTGAAGCTTTCTTT.